This TCR beta chain was found in a study of T cells after yellow fever vaccination. This clonotype has a count of ten or more. By 5'RACE template switching, TCR cDNA was produced, with a universal primer site and UMIs added in the process. Via MiXCR, TCRdb re-called the 5' RACE reads, giving one row per CDR3 protein. The table records some 560,000 distinct CDR3 sequences, around a sixth of them present only once. Germline CDR1 and CDR2: SGDLS and YYNGEE. The CDR3 covers 12 residues. Trimming took off 4 bases at V and 2 bases at J, with 3 bases between the two ends. This chain uses TRBV9 with TRBJ1-4; D gene ambiguous. The sequence was collected from a man aged 18 to 30 who received the YFV17D yellow fever vaccine. The sequenced sample was PBMCs, obtained more than 4 days after the first yellow fever vaccination. CDR3 amino acids: CASSSTNEKLFF. CDR3 nucleotides: TGTGCCAGCAGCTCGACTAATGAAAAACTGTTTTTT.